Listed here are 25 T cell receptor beta chains from one sample, sequenced in a study of blood T cells in healthy people across ages. Using a J-beta primer mix together with a sample-barcoded 5' primer, a second PCR was run for about 7 to 12 cycles. TCRdb ran MiXCR on the 5' RACE reads and lists one entry per CDR3 protein. The table shows fewer than 900,000 distinct CDR3 sequences, with under 40% occurring only once. The specimen was blood. All receptors derive from a man between 18 and 35 years old in good health.

This clonotype was counted at least ten times. This chain joins TRBV6-5 and TRBJ1-5, with a possible D match to TRBD1 (5 bases). Per germline, CDR1 MNHEY and CDR2 SVGAGI. The CDR3 is 15 residues long. V was shortened by 5 bases and J by 2 bases, with 13 bases between the two germline ends. The CDR3 is CASSLKRGGNQPQHF. The CDR3 region has the DNA TGTGCCAGCAGTCTCAAAAGGGGAGGCAATCAGCCCCAGCATTTT.

This clonotype was seen only a few times. The chain carries TRBV12-3 or TRBV12-4 and TRBJ2-2, with 9 bases identical to TRBD1. The length of the CDR3 is 17 residues. The J segment lost 4 bases and the V segment lost 5 bases, leaving 11 bases of the junction unmatched. CDR3 loop: CASSPGTGYRGTGELFF. The CDR3 region has the DNA TGTGCCAGCAGTCCCGGGACAGGGTATCGCGGCACCGGGGAGCTGTTTTTT.

The CDR3 DNA is TGCAGTGCCCTCGGAGGGGGCAGCATTTACAATGAGCAGTTCTTC. This translates into CSALGGGSIYNEQFF. V and J are TRBV20-1 and TRBJ2-1; TRBD1 might be the D (7 bases). Germline V gene sequence: CDR1 DFQATT, CDR2 SNEGSKA (reference sequence). V was clipped by 6 bases and J by 4 bases, with 19 bases between them. The CDR3 has 15 amino acids.

This chain uses TRBV27 with TRBJ2-4; possibly TRBD2 for D (5 bases). CDR3 size: 16 residues. CDR1 is MNHEY and CDR2 is SMNVEV in the germline V gene (reference sequence). The V gene lost 3 bases and the J gene lost 0 bases, with 12 bases spanning the gap. Here the CDR3 DNA reads TGTGCCAGCAGTTTTTTCCTAGCTTTAGCCAAAAACATTCAGTACTTC. It is translated as CASSFFLALAKNIQYF.

A remark on this clonotype: An end of the junction differs from the germline gene, which may be a read error. The chain carries TRBV12-3 or TRBV12-4 and TRBJ2-1; 8 nucleotides line up with TRBD2. The CDR3 is 15 residues long. The chain's CDR3 is CASSTSGGAYSEQFF. As DNA, the CDR3 is TGTGCCAGCAGCACCAGCGGGGGCGCTTACAGTGAGCAGTTCTTC.

This clonotype was seen only a few times. This chain joins TRBV7-2 and TRBJ1-2; 9 bases map to TRBD1. V trimming: 1 base; J trimming: 4 bases; junction bases outside the gene matches: 4. This CDR3 has 15 residues. CDR1 and CDR2 from the germline V gene are SGHTA and FQGNSA. The CDR3 nucleotides read TGTGCCAGCAGCTTAGTCGGACAGGGGACCTATGGCTACACCTTC. It translates to CASSLVGQGTYGYTF. The variable domain in full, with the rest retrieved from reference TRBV7-2 and TRBJ1-2, is GAGVSQSPSNKVTEKGKDVELRCDPISGHTALYWYRQSLGQGLEFLIYFQGNSAPDKSGLPSDRFSAERTGGSVSTLTIQRTQQEDSAVYLCASSLVGQGTYGYTFGSGTRLTVV.

The chain joins TRBV14 to TRBJ1-1; possibly TRBD1 for D (5 bases). Trimming left V 5 bases short and J 5 bases short, with 15 bases between. The germline CDR1 and CDR2 sequences are SGHDN and FVKESK. CDR3 size: 14 residues. CDR3 sequence (DNA): TGTGCCAGCAGCGCCCCGGGGGGTCGGACTGAAGCTTTCTTT. Its translation: CASSAPGGRTEAFF.

This clonotype was found a few times. The genes are TRBV9 and TRBJ1-2; D unresolved. This CDR3 is 12 amino acids long. Germline V gene sequence: CDR1 SGDLS, CDR2 YYNGEE. The V gene lost 7 bases and the J gene lost 8 bases, with 15 bases spanning the gap. The chain's CDR3 is CASATRGRGYTF. The CDR3 DNA sequence: TGTGCCAGCGCCACACGGGGTCGGGGCTACACCTTC. The whole variable domain, remainder taken from reference TRBV9 and TRBJ1-2, is DSGVTQTPKHLITATGQRVTLRCSPRSGDLSVYWYQQSLDQGLQFLIQYYNGEERAKGNILERFSAQQFPDLHSELNLSSLELGDSALYFCASATRGRGYTFGSGTRLTVV.

The chain uses TRBV5-8 and TRBJ2-3; 9 bases map to TRBD1. V dropped 4 bases and J dropped 8; count of bases not matched to a gene: 8. Germline V lookup: CDR1 SGHTS, CDR2 YDEGEE. This CDR3 spans 14 amino acids. The CDR3: CASSVGQGQVTQYF. DNA of the CDR3: TGTGCCAGCAGCGTTGGACAGGGGCAAGTTACGCAGTATTTT.

In this sample, this clonotype turned up once. V is TRBV10-3 and J is TRBJ2-1; 7 bases are shared with TRBD1. Losses at the gene ends were 6 bases for V and 5 bases for J; bases not matched to a gene: 16. Germline lookup yields CDR1 ENHRY and CDR2 SYGVKD. The CDR3 extends over 17 amino acids. CDR3 sequence reads: CAISELRQGGTNNEQFF. The CDR3 DNA reads as TGTGCCATCAGCGAACTTAGACAAGGGGGCACGAACAATGAGCAGTTCTTC.

The J gene is TRBJ2-3, the V gene TRBV6-1; D possibly corresponds to TRBD2 (5 bases). Germline lookup yields CDR1 MNHNS and CDR2 SASEGT. The CDR3 loop spans 15 amino acids. V lost 7 bases and J lost 2, with 16 bases in between. CDR3 sequence (DNA): TGTGCCAGCACCGACTGGGAGACTATCACAGATACGCAGTATTTT. Translated: CASTDWETITDTQYF.

For this clonotype: A read error may be the cause here, since a much bigger clone is one base away. The CDR3 protein is CSVPRAEYNEQFF. CDR3 nucleotides: TGCAGTGTACCCCGAGCGGAATACAATGAGCAGTTCTTC. The chain couples TRBV20-1 to TRBJ2-1, with TRBD2 as a possible D gene (5 bases). Germline-derived CDR1 and CDR2 are DFQATT and SNEGSKA (reference sequence). Between the trimmed V and J ends, which lost 7 bases and 4 bases, there was a span of 14 bases. The CDR3 covers 13 residues.

A few counts support this clonotype. The chain combines TRBV6-2 or TRBV6-3 with TRBJ2-3; possible D gene TRBD1, 6 bases. This CDR3 spans 17 amino acids. The germline V gene has CDR1 MNHEY and CDR2 SVGEGT. Trimming took off 2 bases at V and 1 base at J, with 16 bases between the two ends. DNA for the CDR3: TGTGCCAGCAGTTACCCCGGACAGAAATGGCGCACAGATACGCAGTATTTT. Its translation is CASSYPGQKWRTDTQYF.

In regard to this clonotype: Sequence at one end of the junction differs from germline and may be a read error. The CDR3 region has the DNA TGTACCAGCAGGCCGACGAGGAGGGCCTATGGCTACACCTTC. Translation: CTSRPTRRAYGYTF. The chain carries TRBV6-5 and TRBJ1-2; D unresolved. The germline CDR1 and CDR2 sequences are MNHEY and SVGAGI. The CDR3 sequence is 14 residues long.

This clonotype has a handful of counts. The V call is TRBV9, the J call TRBJ2-3, with 12 bases aligning to TRBD2. The CDR3 loop spans 16 amino acids. With V trimmed by 4 bases and J by 2 bases, 5 bases remained unmatched. In germline, CDR1 is SGDLS, CDR2 YYNGEE. Here the CDR3 DNA reads TGTGCCAGCAGCTCCCTAGCGGGGGGGACCACAGATACGCAGTATTTT. Amino acids: CASSSLAGGTTDTQYF.

This clonotype occurred a few times. The V gene is TRBV10-3, the J gene TRBJ2-3; D gene uncertain. The ends were cut back, 0 bases at V and 0 bases at J, with 4 bases in the middle. Germline-derived CDR1 and CDR2 are ENHRY and SYGVKD. This CDR3 has 14 residues. The CDR3 DNA reads TGTGCCATCAGTGAGTCAAGTAGCACAGATACGCAGTATTTT. Its protein is CAISESSSTDTQYF.

This chain joins TRBV7-9 and TRBJ2-1, with D possibly matching TRBD1 (5 bases). CDR3 length: 20 residues. Germline lookup yields CDR1 SEHNR and CDR2 FQNEAQ (reference sequence). The V end was cut by 6 bases, the J end by 5 bases, with 32 bases between. CDR3 residues: CASSRREGQGGSINNNEQFF. The CDR3 DNA is TGTGCCAGCAGTCGAAGAGAAGGGCAGGGTGGGTCCATTAATAACAATGAGCAGTTCTTC.

The gene calls are TRBV20-1 and TRBJ2-1; 8 bases agree with TRBD2. Looked up from germline, CDR1 is DFQATT and CDR2 is SNEGSKA (reference sequence). Trimming took 8 bases from V and 12 from J; bases not matched to a gene: 15. There are 13 residues in the CDR3. CDR3 sequence reads: CSHLGLDTMTQFF. CDR3 nucleotide sequence: TGCAGTCATCTGGGACTAGACACAATGACGCAGTTCTTC.

Only a few counts were recorded for this clonotype. This chain uses TRBV9 with TRBJ1-2; no clear D. Germline V gives CDR1 SGDLS, CDR2 YYNGEE. The CDR3 extends over 12 amino acids. The ends were cut back, 3 bases at V and 8 bases at J, with 11 bases in the middle. The CDR3 DNA reads as TGTGCCAGCAGCGCTGGAGCCTTGGGCTACACCTTC. Its translation is CASSAGALGYTF.

V and J are TRBV5-1 and TRBJ2-3; TRBD2 is a possible D gene (6 bases). CDR3 size: 15 residues. Germline V CDR1 and CDR2: SGHRS, YFSETQ. V was trimmed by 0 bases and J by 6 bases, leaving 14 bases between them. The CDR3 spells CASSLGLGEEDTQYF. CDR3 DNA: TGCGCCAGCAGCTTGGGACTAGGAGAGGAGGATACGCAGTATTTT.

This chain uses TRBV12-3 or TRBV12-4 with TRBJ1-1; possibly TRBD1 for D (5 bases). Trimming removed 6 bases from V and 4 bases from J, with 18 bases in between. The CDR3 spans 15 residues. The CDR3 reads CASSPRTSGGTEAFF. CDR3 nucleotide sequence: TGTGCCAGCAGCCCCCGAACGTCGGGGGGCACTGAAGCTTTCTTT.

This clonotype was counted at least ten times. The rearrangement uses TRBV4-3 and TRBJ1-2, with 7 nucleotides matching TRBD1. Germline loops: CDR1 LGHNA, CDR2 YSLEER. This CDR3 has 15 amino acids. V was clipped by 4 bases and J by 2 bases; unmatched bases: 7. The CDR3 loop reads CASSPTTGRNYGYTF. The CDR3 region has the DNA TGCGCCAGCAGCCCCACGACAGGGAGAAACTATGGCTACACCTTC.

A few counts support this clonotype. V is TRBV2 and J is TRBJ2-1, with 7 bases that match TRBD2. CDR1 and CDR2 from the germline V gene are SNHLY and FYNNEI. V shed 0 bases and J 0 bases; nucleotides not matched to a gene: 8. This CDR3 spans 18 amino acids. CDR3: CASSEAHRRGSSYNEQFF. CDR3 nucleotide sequence: TGTGCCAGCAGTGAAGCCCATCGGCGGGGGAGCTCCTACAATGAGCAGTTCTTC.

This clonotype was counted only a few times. The chain combines TRBV25-1 with TRBJ1-4; D ambiguous. CDR1 MGHDK and CDR2 SYGVNS come from the germline V gene. V lost 4 bases and J lost 8, with 11 bases in between. The CDR3 contains 13 residues. CDR3 nucleotide sequence: TGTGCCAGCAGTGGTTGGGCCCAGGAAAAACTGTTTTTT. Its protein is CASSGWAQEKLFF.

Here the CDR3 DNA reads TGTGCCAGCAGCGTATTGTCGTCCGGGGAGCTGTTTTTT. As protein: CASSVLSSGELFF. V and J are TRBV9 and TRBJ2-2, with D unresolved. Trimming cost V 1 base and J 6 bases, with 7 bases left between them. Germline loops: CDR1 SGDLS, CDR2 YYNGEE. The CDR3 contains 13 residues.